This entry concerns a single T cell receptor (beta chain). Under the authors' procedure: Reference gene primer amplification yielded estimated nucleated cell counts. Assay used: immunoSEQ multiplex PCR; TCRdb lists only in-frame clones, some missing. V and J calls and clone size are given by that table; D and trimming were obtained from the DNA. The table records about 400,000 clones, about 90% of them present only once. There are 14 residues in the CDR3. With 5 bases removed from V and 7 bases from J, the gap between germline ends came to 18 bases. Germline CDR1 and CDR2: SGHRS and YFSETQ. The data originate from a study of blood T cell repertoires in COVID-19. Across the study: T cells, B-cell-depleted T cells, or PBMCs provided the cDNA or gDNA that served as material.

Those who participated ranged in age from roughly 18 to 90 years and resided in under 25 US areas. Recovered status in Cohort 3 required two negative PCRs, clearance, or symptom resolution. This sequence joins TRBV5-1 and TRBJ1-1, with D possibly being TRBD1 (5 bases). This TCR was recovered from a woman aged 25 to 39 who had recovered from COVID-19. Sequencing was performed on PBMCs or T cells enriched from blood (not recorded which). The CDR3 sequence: CASSYLARDSEAFF. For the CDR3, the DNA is TGCGCCAGCAGTTATCTCGCCAGAGACAGTGAAGCTTTCTTT.